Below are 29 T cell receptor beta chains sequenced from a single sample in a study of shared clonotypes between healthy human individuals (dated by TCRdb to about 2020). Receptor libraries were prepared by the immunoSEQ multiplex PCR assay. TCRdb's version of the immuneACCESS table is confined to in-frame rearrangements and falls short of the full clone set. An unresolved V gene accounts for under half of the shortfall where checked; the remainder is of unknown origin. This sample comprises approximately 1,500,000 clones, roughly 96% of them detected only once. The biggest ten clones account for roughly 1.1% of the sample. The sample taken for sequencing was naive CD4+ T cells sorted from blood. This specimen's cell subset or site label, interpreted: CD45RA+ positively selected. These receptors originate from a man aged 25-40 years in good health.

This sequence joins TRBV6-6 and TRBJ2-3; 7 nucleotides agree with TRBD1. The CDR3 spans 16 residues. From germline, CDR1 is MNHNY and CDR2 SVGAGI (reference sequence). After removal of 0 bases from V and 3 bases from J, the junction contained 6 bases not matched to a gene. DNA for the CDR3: TGTGCCAGCAGTTACTCCCCGGACAGGCCAACAGATACGCAGTATTTT. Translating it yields CASSYSPDRPTDTQYF.

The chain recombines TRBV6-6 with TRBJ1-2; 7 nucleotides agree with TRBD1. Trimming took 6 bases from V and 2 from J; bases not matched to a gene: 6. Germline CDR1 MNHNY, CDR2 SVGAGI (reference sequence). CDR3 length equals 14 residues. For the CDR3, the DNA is TGTGCCAGCAGCCCTCCGGGACAGAACTATGGCTACACCTTC. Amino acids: CASSPPGQNYGYTF.

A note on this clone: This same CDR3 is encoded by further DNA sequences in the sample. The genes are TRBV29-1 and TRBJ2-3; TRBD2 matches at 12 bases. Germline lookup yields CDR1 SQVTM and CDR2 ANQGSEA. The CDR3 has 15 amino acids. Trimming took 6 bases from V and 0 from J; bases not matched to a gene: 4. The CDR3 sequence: CSVAGLAGSTDTQYF. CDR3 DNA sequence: TGCAGCGTGGCAGGACTAGCGGGAAGCACAGATACGCAGTATTTT.

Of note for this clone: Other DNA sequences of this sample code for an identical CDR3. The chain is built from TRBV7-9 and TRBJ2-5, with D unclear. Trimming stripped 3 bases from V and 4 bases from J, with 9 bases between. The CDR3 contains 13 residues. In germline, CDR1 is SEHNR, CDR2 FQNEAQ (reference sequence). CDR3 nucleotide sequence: TGTGCCAGCAGCTTGGTAGGGTCAGAGACCCAGTACTTC. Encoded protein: CASSLVGSETQYF.

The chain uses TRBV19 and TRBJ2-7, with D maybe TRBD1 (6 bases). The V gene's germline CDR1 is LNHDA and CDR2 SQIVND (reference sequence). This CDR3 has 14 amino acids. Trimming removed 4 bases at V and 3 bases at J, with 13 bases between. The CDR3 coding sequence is TGTGCCAGTAGTACCTTTGGACAGAGCTACGAGCAGTACTTC. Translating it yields CASSTFGQSYEQYF.

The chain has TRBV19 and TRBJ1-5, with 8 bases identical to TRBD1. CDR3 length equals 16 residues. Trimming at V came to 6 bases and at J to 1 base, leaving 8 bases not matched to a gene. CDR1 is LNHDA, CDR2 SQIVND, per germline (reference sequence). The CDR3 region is CASSVAQGASNQPQHF. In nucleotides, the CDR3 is TGTGCCAGTAGCGTAGCTCAGGGGGCAAGCAATCAGCCCCAGCATTTT.

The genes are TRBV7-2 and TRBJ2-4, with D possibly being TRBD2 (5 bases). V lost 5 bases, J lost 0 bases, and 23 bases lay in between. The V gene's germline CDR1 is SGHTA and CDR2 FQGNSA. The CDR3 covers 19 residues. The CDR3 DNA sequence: TGTGCCAGCAGCCCCCAACCCGGGATCCGTCTCTTAGCCAAAAACATTCAGTACTTC. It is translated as CASSPQPGIRLLAKNIQYF.

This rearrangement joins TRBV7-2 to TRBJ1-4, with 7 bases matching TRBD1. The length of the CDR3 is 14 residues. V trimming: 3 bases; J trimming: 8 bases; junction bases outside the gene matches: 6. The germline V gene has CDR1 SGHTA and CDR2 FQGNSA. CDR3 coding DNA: TGTGCCAGCAGCTTCGGACAGGCGTTCGAAAAACTGTTTTTT. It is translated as CASSFGQAFEKLFF.

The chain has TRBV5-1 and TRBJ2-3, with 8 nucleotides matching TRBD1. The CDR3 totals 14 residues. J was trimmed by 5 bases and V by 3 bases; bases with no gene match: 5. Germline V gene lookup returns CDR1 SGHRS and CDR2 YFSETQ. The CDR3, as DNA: TGCGCCAGCAGCTCGGGACAGGCCATAGATACGCAGTATTTT. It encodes CASSSGQAIDTQYF.

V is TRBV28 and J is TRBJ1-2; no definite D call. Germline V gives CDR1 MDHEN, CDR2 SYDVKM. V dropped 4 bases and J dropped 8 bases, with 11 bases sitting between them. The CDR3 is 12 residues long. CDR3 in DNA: TGTGCCAGCAGTTATAGTACTGGCGGCTACACCTTC. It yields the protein CASSYSTGGYTF.

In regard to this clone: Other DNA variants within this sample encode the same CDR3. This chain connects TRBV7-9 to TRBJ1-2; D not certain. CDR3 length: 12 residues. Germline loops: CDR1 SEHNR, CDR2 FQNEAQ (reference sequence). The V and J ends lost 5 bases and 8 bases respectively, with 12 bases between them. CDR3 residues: CASSPTSRGYTF. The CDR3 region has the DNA TGTGCCAGCAGCCCAACCTCGCGGGGCTACACCTTC.

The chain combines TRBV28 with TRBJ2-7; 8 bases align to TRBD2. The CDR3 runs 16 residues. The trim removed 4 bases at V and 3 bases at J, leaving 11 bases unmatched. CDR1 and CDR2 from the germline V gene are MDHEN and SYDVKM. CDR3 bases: TGTGCCAGCAGTTCCGACCGGACTAGCAAACGCTACGAGCAGTACTTC. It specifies CASSSDRTSKRYEQYF. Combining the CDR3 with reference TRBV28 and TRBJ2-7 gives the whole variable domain DVKVTQSSRYLVKRTGEKVFLECVQDMDHENMFWYRQDPGLGLRLIYFSYDVKMKEKGDIPEGYSVSREKKERFSLILESASTNQTSMYLCASSSDRTSKRYEQYFGPGTRLTVT.

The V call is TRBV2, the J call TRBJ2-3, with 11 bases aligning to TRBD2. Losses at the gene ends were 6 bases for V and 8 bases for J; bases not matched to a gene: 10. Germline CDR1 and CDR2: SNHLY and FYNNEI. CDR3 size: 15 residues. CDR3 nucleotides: TGTGCCAGCAGCCCCATAGCGGGAGGGCCCAGTACGCAGTATTTT. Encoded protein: CASSPIAGGPSTQYF.

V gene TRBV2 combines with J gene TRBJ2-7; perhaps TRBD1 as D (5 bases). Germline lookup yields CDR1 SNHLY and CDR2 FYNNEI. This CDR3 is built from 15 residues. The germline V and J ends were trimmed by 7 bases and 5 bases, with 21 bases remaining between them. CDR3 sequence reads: CASTASWGPLDEQYF. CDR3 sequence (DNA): TGTGCCAGCACCGCGTCGTGGGGCCCTCTGGACGAGCAGTACTTC.

The CDR3 coding sequence is TGTGCCAGCAGCTGGACAGTGGAACCTGGAGATACGCAGTATTTT. This codes for CASSWTVEPGDTQYF. The rearrangement uses TRBV7-9 and TRBJ2-3; possibly TRBD1 for D (6 bases). The CDR3 spans 15 residues. Germline-derived CDR1 and CDR2 are SEHNR and FQNEAQ (reference sequence). V lost 4 bases and J 5 bases, leaving 16 bases between the germline ends.

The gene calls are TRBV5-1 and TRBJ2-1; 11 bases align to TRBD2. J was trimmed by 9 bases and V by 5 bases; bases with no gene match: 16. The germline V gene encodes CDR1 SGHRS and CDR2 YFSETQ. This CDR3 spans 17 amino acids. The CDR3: CASSGRGYSGRASEQFF. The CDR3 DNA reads TGCGCCAGCAGTGGGAGAGGTTATAGCGGGAGGGCCAGTGAGCAGTTCTTC.

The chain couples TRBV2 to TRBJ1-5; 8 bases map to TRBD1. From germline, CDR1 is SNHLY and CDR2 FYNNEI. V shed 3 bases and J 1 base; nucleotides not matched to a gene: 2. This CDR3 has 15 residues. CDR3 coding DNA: TGTGCCAGCAGTGATCGGACAGGGAGCAATCAGCCCCAGCATTTT. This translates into CASSDRTGSNQPQHF.

The CDR3 reads CATSRPRGDTDTQYF. DNA of the CDR3: TGTGCCACCAGCAGACCGCGCGGGGATACAGATACGCAGTATTTT. The chain joins TRBV15 to TRBJ2-3, with a tentative D call TRBD2 (6 bases). V was cut by 2 bases and J by 3 bases, with 12 bases left in between. CDR3 size: 15 residues. CDR1 is LNHNV and CDR2 is YYDKDF in the germline V gene (reference sequence). The whole variable domain, remainder taken from reference TRBV15 and TRBJ2-3, is DAMVIQNPRYQVTQFGKPVTLSCSQTLNHNVMYWYQQKSSQAPKLLFHYYDKDFNNEADTPDNFQSRRPNTSFCFLDIRSPGLGDTAMYLCATSRPRGDTDTQYFGPGTRLTVL.

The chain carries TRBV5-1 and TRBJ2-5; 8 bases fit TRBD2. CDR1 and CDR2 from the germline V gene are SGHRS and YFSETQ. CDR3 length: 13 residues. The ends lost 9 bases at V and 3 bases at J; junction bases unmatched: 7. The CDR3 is CATAAGAEETQYF. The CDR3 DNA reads TGCGCCACCGCAGCGGGAGCCGAAGAGACCCAGTACTTC.

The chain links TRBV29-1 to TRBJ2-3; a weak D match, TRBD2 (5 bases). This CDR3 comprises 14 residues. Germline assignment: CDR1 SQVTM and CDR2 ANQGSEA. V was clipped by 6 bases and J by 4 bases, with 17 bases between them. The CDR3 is CSVSGLAGSDTQYF. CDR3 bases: TGCAGCGTGTCAGGCCTAGCCGGATCAGATACGCAGTATTTT.

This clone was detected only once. The CDR3 spells CASSLRQNYGYTF. CDR3 coding DNA: TGTGCCAGCAGTCTAAGACAGAACTATGGCTACACCTTC. The V call is TRBV6-6, the J call TRBJ1-2; tentatively, D is TRBD1 (5 bases). This CDR3 region has 13 residues. From germline, CDR1 is MNHNY and CDR2 SVGAGI (reference sequence). The V end was cut by 5 bases, the J end by 2 bases, with 9 bases between.

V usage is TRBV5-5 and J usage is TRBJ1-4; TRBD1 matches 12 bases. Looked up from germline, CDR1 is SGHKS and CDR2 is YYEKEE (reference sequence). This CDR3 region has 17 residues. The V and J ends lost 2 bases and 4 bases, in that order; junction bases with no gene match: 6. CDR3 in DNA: TGTGCCAGCAGCTTTGGGGACAGGGGGCTCCGTAATGAAAAACTGTTTTTT. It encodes CASSFGDRGLRNEKLFF.

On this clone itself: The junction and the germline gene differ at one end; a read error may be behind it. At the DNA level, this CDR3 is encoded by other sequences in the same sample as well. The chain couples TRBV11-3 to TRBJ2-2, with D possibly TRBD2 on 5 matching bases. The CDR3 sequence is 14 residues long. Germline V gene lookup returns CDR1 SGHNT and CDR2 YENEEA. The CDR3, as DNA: TGTGCCAGCAGTTCTAGAGCGAACACCGGGGAGTTGTTTTTT. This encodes CASSSRANTGELFF.

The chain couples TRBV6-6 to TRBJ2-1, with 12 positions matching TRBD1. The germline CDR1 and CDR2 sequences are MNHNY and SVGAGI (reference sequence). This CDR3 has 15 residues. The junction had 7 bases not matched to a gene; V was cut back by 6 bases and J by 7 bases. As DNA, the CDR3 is TGTGCCAGCAGACCGGGACAGGGGGCTTGGAATGAGCAGTTCTTC. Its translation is CASRPGQGAWNEQFF.

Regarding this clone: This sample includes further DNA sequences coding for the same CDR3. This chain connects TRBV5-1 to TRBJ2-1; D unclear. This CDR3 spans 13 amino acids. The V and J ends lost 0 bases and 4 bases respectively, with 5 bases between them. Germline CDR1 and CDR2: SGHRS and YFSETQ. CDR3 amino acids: CASSLDTYNEQFF. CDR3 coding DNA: TGCGCCAGCAGCTTGGATACGTACAATGAGCAGTTCTTC.

Here the CDR3 DNA reads TGCGCCAGCAGCCACCCCGGGTCCTACAATGAGCAGTTCTTC. Amino acids: CASSHPGSYNEQFF. The gene calls are TRBV4-3 and TRBJ2-1; D remains unclear. Germline-derived CDR1 and CDR2 are LGHNA and YSLEER. This CDR3 comprises 14 residues. Trimming removed 3 bases at V and 1 base at J, with 7 bases between.

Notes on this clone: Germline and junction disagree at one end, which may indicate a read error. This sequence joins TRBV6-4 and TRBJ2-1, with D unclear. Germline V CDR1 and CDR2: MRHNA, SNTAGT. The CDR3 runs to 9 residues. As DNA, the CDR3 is TGTGCCTCCCACAATGAGCAGTTCTTC. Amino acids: CASHNEQFF.

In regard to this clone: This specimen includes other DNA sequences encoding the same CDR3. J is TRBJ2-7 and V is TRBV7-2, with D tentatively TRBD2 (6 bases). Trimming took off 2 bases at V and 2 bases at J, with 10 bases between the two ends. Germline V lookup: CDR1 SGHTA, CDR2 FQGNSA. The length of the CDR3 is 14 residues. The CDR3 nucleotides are TGTGCCAGCAGCTTAAGGGGACTTACCTACGAGCAGTACTTC. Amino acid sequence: CASSLRGLTYEQYF.

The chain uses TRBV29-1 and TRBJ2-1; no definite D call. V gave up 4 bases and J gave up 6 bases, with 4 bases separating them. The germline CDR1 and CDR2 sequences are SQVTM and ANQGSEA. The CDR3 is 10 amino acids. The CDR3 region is CSVAVNEQFF. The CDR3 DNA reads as TGCAGCGTTGCAGTCAATGAGCAGTTCTTC.